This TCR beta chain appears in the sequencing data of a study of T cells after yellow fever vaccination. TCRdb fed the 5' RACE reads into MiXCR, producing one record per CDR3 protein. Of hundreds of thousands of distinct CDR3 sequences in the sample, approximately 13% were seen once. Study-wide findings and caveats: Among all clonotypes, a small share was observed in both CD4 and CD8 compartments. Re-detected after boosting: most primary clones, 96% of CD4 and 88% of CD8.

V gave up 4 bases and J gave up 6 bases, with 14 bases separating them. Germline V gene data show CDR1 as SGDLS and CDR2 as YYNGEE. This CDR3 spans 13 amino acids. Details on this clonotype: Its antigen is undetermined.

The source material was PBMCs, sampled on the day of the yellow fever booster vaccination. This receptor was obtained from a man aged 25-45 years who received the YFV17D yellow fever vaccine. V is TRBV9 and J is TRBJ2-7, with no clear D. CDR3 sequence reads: CASSFSDVGEQYF. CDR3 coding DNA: TGTGCCAGCAGCTTCTCAGATGTGGGCGAGCAGTACTTC.